These 22 T cell receptor beta chains came from one sample sequenced in a study of Graves' ophthalmopathy and Graves' hyperthyroidism. The authors amplified TCR beta CDR3 regions, and they did so from RNA transcripts for repertoire sequencing. Amplification began with first-round RT-PCR using HTBI primers, then second-round multiplex PCR was performed. MiXCR was run by TCRdb on the multiplex PCR reads, yielding one entry per CDR3 protein. The sample records 400,000 or so distinct CDR3 sequences, roughly 14% being singletons. The sequencing input was peripheral blood. The receptors stem from a woman aged 18-30 years with stable Graves' hyperthyroidism.

This clonotype turned up a few times. V usage is TRBV5-1 and J usage is TRBJ2-5; 10 bases align to TRBD2. Per the germline V gene, CDR1 is SGHRS and CDR2 is YFSETQ. V lost 2 bases to trimming and J lost 5 bases; unmatched junction nucleotides: 3. This CDR3 contains 14 residues. Written as DNA, the CDR3 is TGCGCCAGCAGCTTTAGCGGGGGGCTGGAGACCCAGTACTTC. It codes for CASSFSGGLETQYF.

This clonotype was seen at least ten times. This rearrangement joins TRBV6-4 to TRBJ2-7; the D is unclear. The germline CDR1 and CDR2 sequences are MRHNA and SNTAGT. There are 12 residues in the CDR3. Trimming took off 2 bases at V and 6 bases at J, with 8 bases between the two ends. The CDR3 loop is CASSDPSAEQYF. DNA for the CDR3: TGTGCCAGCAGTGACCCATCGGCCGAGCAGTACTTC.

This clonotype was detected many times. The chain has TRBV6-5 and TRBJ1-2; D unresolved. Deletions cut 0 bases from V and 1 base from J, with 9 bases between. Germline-derived CDR1 and CDR2 are MNHEY and SVGAGI. The CDR3 spans 15 residues. Here the CDR3 reads CASSYSNGINYGYTF. The CDR3 nucleotides read TGTGCCAGCAGTTACTCGAACGGGATTAACTATGGCTACACCTTC.

This clonotype was recorded many times. The chain uses TRBV12-3 or TRBV12-4 and TRBJ2-7, with 10 nucleotides matching TRBD2. J lost 7 bases, V lost 2 bases, and 11 bases had no gene match. This CDR3 region has 16 residues. The CDR3 nucleotides are TGTGCCAGCAGTTTAAGAACTAGCGGGGCGATGGGGGAGCAGTACTTC. Amino acid sequence: CASSLRTSGAMGEQYF.

This clonotype occurred many times. The chain recombines TRBV12-3 or TRBV12-4 with TRBJ2-7; TRBD1 aligns across 10 bases. The CDR3 sequence is 14 residues long. The junction had 1 base not matched to a gene; V was cut back by 5 bases and J by 0 bases. CDR3: CASSRTGGSYEQYF. Written as DNA, the CDR3 is TGTGCCAGCAGTCGGACAGGGGGCTCCTACGAGCAGTACTTC.

The chain couples TRBV12-3 or TRBV12-4 to TRBJ1-2, with D tentatively TRBD1 (6 bases). V lost 3 bases, J lost 7 bases, and 12 bases lay in between. This CDR3 has 13 amino acids. In DNA form, the CDR3 reads TGTGCCAGCAGTTTGTCCGGGGGCGGTGGCTACACCTTC. This codes for CASSLSGGGGYTF.

This chain joins TRBV5-1 and TRBJ2-7, with D possibly matching TRBD1 (5 bases). Germline CDR1 is SGHRS and CDR2 is YFSETQ. The V end lost 4 bases, the J end lost 1 base, and 15 bases lay between the germline ends. This CDR3 has 15 amino acids. The CDR3 bases are TGCGCCAGCAGCCCCAGGACAAAAGGTTCCTACGAGCAGTACTTC. Translating gives CASSPRTKGSYEQYF. The whole variable domain, filled in from reference TRBV5-1 and TRBJ2-7, reads KAGVTQTPRYLIKTRGQQVTLSCSPISGHRSVSWYQQTPGQGLQFLFEYFSETQRNKGNFPGRFSGRQFSNSRSEMNVSTLELGDSALYLCASSPRTKGSYEQYFGPGTRLTVT.

There are a few counts of this clonotype. The rearrangement links TRBV11-2 to TRBJ1-2; 7 nucleotides line up with TRBD1. CDR1 and CDR2 from the germline V gene are SGHAT and FQNNGV. This CDR3 is 13 amino acids long. Trimming at V came to 0 bases and at J to 9 bases, leaving 4 bases not matched to a gene. This chain's CDR3 is CASSLDRGASYTF. Here the CDR3 DNA reads TGTGCCAGCAGCTTAGACAGGGGGGCGAGCTACACCTTC.

This clonotype was found many times. This chain uses TRBV11-3 with TRBJ1-1; D gene uncertain. The CDR3 totals 13 residues. Germline CDR1 SGHNT, CDR2 YENEEA. Trimming removed 2 bases at V and 8 bases at J, with 12 bases between. The CDR3 DNA sequence: TGTGCCAGCAGCTTACTGAGGGATGGGGAAGCTTTCTTT. It encodes CASSLLRDGEAFF.

Many counts were recorded for this clonotype. A read error is possible here, since a much larger clone lies one base away. The V and J genes are TRBV6-2 or TRBV6-3 and TRBJ1-1, with a weak D call TRBD1 (6 bases). The CDR3 has 15 residues. Germline-derived CDR1 and CDR2 are MNHEY and SVGEGT. Trimming removed 7 bases at V and 4 bases at J, with 19 bases between. The CDR3 DNA reads TGTGCCAGCACCCCAAGGACAGCCGTGAGCACTGAAGCTTTCTTT. Encoded protein: CASTPRTAVSTEAFF.

This clonotype was recorded a few times. The chain links TRBV5-1 to TRBJ2-7, with 8 positions matching TRBD1. The germline CDR1 and CDR2 sequences are SGHRS and YFSETQ. The V and J ends lost 4 bases and 1 base, in that order; junction bases with no gene match: 16. This CDR3 contains 18 residues. CDR3 region: CASSIFPRRDRSSYEQYF. DNA for the CDR3: TGCGCCAGCAGCATCTTTCCGCGCCGGGACAGGTCTTCCTACGAGCAGTACTTC.

This clonotype was observed many times. The genes are TRBV6-2 or TRBV6-3 and TRBJ1-1; 7 nucleotides align to TRBD1. Germline-derived CDR1 and CDR2 are MNHEY and SVGEGT. Trimming at V came to 6 bases and at J to 0 bases, leaving 19 bases not matched to a gene. The length of the CDR3 is 19 residues. The CDR3 sequence is CASRPGQVAAGSMNTEAFF. The CDR3 coding sequence is TGTGCCAGCAGACCCGGACAGGTGGCCGCAGGGTCTATGAACACTGAAGCTTTCTTT.

The J gene is TRBJ2-7, the V gene TRBV5-5, with D possibly being TRBD1 (5 bases). CDR1 and CDR2 (germline): SGHKS, YYEKEE (reference sequence). The germline V and J ends were trimmed by 4 bases and 0 bases, with 11 bases remaining between them. This CDR3 has 14 amino acids. CDR3 sequence: CASSPETVSYEQYF. Here the CDR3 DNA reads TGTGCCAGCAGCCCGGAGACAGTCTCCTACGAGCAGTACTTC. Full variable domain (missing parts from reference TRBV5-5 and TRBJ2-7): DAGVTQSPTHLIKTRGQQVTLRCSPISGHKSVSWYQQVLGQGPQFIFQYYEKEERGRGNFPDRFSARQFPNYSSELNVNALLLGDSALYLCASSPETVSYEQYFGPGTRLTVT.

The J gene is TRBJ2-7, the V gene TRBV6-1; 8 bases are shared with TRBD2. Germline values: CDR1 MNHNS, CDR2 SASEGT. The CDR3 extends over 15 amino acids. Losses at the gene ends were 6 bases for V and 5 bases for J; bases not matched to a gene: 12. CDR3 sequence reads: CASSSPRAGAHEQYF. For the CDR3, the DNA is TGTGCCAGCAGCTCCCCCCGAGCGGGGGCCCACGAGCAGTACTTC.

This clonotype occurred many times. The chain joins TRBV2 to TRBJ1-1; TRBD1 matches at 10 bases. The CDR3 spans 17 residues. V shed 2 bases and J 3 bases; nucleotides not matched to a gene: 9. CDR1 is SNHLY and CDR2 is FYNNEI in the germline V gene. CDR3 sequence (DNA): TGTGCCAGCAGTGAATACCGACAGGGGGCTGGTGACACTGAAGCTTTCTTT. This translates into CASSEYRQGAGDTEAFF.

In its sample, this clonotype was seen many times. This sequence joins TRBV10-3 and TRBJ1-1, with D unclear. The V end was cut by 4 bases, the J end by 7 bases, with 16 bases between. Germline loops: CDR1 ENHRY, CDR2 SYGVKD. CDR3 size: 14 residues. The CDR3 nucleotides read TGTGCCATCAGTGTGAAGGGTCGTGATGGTGAAGCTTTCTTT. It translates to CAISVKGRDGEAFF.

This clonotype was seen many times. Germline and junction disagree at one end, which may indicate a read error. The chain uses TRBV6-2 or TRBV6-3 and TRBJ2-2; the match to TRBD1 covers 7 bases. Germline V gene sequence: CDR1 MNHEY, CDR2 SVGEGT. The CDR3 loop spans 15 amino acids. CDR3 loop: CASSYDRANTGELFF. The CDR3 nucleotides are TGTGCCAGCAGTTACGACAGGGCGAATACCGGGGAGCTGTTTTTT.

This clonotype was seen repeatedly, ten times or more. The CDR3 DNA follows: TGCAGCGTTGAACCACAAGCCCTTTATGGCTACACCTTC. Translating it yields CSVEPQALYGYTF. The chain joins TRBV29-1 to TRBJ1-2; D remains ambiguous. The CDR3 length is 13 residues. Per germline, CDR1 SQVTM and CDR2 ANQGSEA. V lost 2 bases, J lost 5 bases, and 12 bases lay in between.

Ten or more counts support this clonotype. This chain uses TRBV20-1 with TRBJ2-7, with 10 bases that match TRBD2. The ends lost 6 bases at V and 3 bases at J; junction bases unmatched: 14. The CDR3 is 16 amino acids. Germline-derived CDR1 and CDR2 are DFQATT and SNEGSKA (reference sequence). DNA of the CDR3: TGCAGTGCAGAGAACCCTAGCGGGGGCGGAGGCTACGAGCAGTACTTC. This translates into CSAENPSGGGGYEQYF.

The CDR3 region is CSVPVGPSGYNEQFF. CDR3 bases: TGCAGCGTCCCTGTGGGCCCCTCGGGGTACAATGAGCAGTTCTTC. This chain links TRBV29-1 with TRBJ2-1; TRBD2 is a possible D gene (5 bases). This CDR3 region has 15 residues. CDR1 SQVTM and CDR2 ANQGSEA come from the germline V gene. With 6 bases removed from V and 4 bases from J, the gap between germline ends came to 19 bases.

The table lists this clonotype with many counts. Mismatch with germline at one junction end may stem from a read error. The CDR3 here is CASSDGGPLHF. CDR3 in DNA: TGTGCCAGCAGTGACGGGGGGCCACTCCACTTC. V gene TRBV6-1 combines with J gene TRBJ2-7; D might be TRBD2 (7 bases). Germline V gene lookup returns CDR1 MNHNS and CDR2 SASEGT. The length of the CDR3 is 11 residues.

This clonotype has ten or more counts. The chain carries TRBV5-1 and TRBJ1-2, with 8 bases lining up with TRBD1. From germline, CDR1 is SGHRS and CDR2 YFSETQ. There are 14 residues in the CDR3. Trimming cost V 4 bases and J 4 bases; bases outside gene matches: 6. CDR3 nucleotides: TGCGCCAGCAGCCCAGGGGGCCGAGGCTATGGCTACACCTTC. This sequence encodes CASSPGGRGYGYTF.